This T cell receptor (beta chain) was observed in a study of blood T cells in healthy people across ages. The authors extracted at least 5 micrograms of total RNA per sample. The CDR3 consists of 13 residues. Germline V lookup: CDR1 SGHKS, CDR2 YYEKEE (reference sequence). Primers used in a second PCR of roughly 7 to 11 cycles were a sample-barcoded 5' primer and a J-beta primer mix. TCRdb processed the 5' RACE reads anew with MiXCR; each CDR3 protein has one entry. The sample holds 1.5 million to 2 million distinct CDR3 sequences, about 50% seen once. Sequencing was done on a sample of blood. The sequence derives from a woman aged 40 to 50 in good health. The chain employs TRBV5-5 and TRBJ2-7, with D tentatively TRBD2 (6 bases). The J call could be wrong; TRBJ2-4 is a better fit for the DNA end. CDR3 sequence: CACTTGDSTIQYF. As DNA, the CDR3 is TGTGCCTGCACTACGGGAGACTCTACCATTCAGTACTTC.